This entry features one T cell receptor (beta chain) sequence. Its antigen is currently unknown. The data belong to a study of CD8+CD57+ T cells in acquired aplastic anemia. As for the study in general: Sorted CD4+ and CD8+ cells gave an average of approximately 3 ug of DNA.

For CDR3 and TCR beta VDJ profiling, genomic DNA was the template used. TCRdb reanalysed the reads using MiXCR and keeps one entry per CDR3 protein. The data show under 350,000 distinct CDR3 sequences, with around 60% seen just once and around 8% held by the top ten. Overall study results and limits: Patients shared twenty-nine CD8+ CDR3 sequences with controls. Patients and controls were not found to differ significantly in CD8+ Simpson's diversity.

Trimming took 9 bases from V and 5 from J, leaving 16 bases between them. CDR1 is SNHLY, CDR2 FYNNEI, per germline. The CDR3 sequence is 14 residues long. V and J are TRBV2 and TRBJ2-2; D may be TRBD1 (5 bases). Sequencing input: sorted CD4+, CD8+, or CD8+CD57+ T cells (not recorded which) from PBMCs. The origin of this receptor is a human donor with severe aplastic anemia or a healthy control (not recorded which). CDR3: CARGTTVRTGELFF. The CDR3 coding sequence is TGTGCCAGGGGCACGACAGTACGGACCGGGGAGCTGTTTTTT.